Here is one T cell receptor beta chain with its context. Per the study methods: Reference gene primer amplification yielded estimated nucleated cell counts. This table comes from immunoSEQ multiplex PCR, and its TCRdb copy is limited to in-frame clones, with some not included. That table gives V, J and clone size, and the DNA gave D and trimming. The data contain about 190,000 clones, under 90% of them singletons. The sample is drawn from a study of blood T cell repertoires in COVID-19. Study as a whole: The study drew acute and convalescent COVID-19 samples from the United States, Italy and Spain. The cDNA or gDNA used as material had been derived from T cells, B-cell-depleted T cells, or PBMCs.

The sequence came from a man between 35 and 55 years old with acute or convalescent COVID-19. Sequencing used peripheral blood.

CDR3 nucleotide sequence: TGCGCCAGCAGCTTGGTTCCCGGGGGGGGGACCCAGTACTTC. Protein sequence: CASSLVPGGGTQYF. V is TRBV5-1 and J is TRBJ2-5; 8 bases are a match to TRBD2. This CDR3 spans 14 amino acids. The germline V gene encodes CDR1 SGHRS and CDR2 YFSETQ. V shed 0 bases and J 7 bases; nucleotides not matched to a gene: 5.